Following are 28 T cell receptor beta chains from one sample sequenced in a study of T-cell reconstitution after alpha-beta-depleted transplantation in children. Preparation of the TCRbeta library involved a method that used unique molecular identifiers. Each CDR3 protein is one row after TCRdb ran MiXCR on the PCR reads. The top ten clones hold about 5% of a sample with 450,000 to 500,000 distinct CDR3 sequences, around 13% of them seen once. The specimen comprised PBMCs from the stem cell graft donor, sampled from the stem cell graft. The source is a human donor who donated a stem cell graft to a child with combined immunodeficiency.

This clonotype was recorded many times. CDR3 loop: CASSLVSGRAYEQFF. CDR3 in DNA: TGTGCCAGCAGCTTAGTTAGCGGGAGGGCCTATGAGCAGTTCTTC. The chain joins TRBV7-2 to TRBJ2-1; the match to TRBD2 covers 11 bases. CDR3 length equals 15 residues. V trimming: 1 base; J trimming: 8 bases; junction bases outside the gene matches: 4. CDR1 is SGHTA and CDR2 is FQGNSA in the germline V gene.

This clonotype turned up a few times. This rearrangement joins TRBV29-1 to TRBJ2-1; 10 positions agree with TRBD2. This CDR3 is 17 amino acids long. J was trimmed by 2 bases and V by 3 bases; bases with no gene match: 10. Looked up from germline, CDR1 is SQVTM and CDR2 is ANQGSEA. In nucleotides, the CDR3 is TGCAGCGTTGAGTCTAGCGGGGGCTATTACACCTACAATGAGCAGTTCTTC. Translated, it gives CSVESSGGYYTYNEQFF.

V is TRBV20-1 and J is TRBJ1-4; a weak D match, TRBD1 (6 bases). This CDR3 has 14 residues. Germline V gene lookup returns CDR1 DFQATT and CDR2 SNEGSKA (reference sequence). Trimming left V 6 bases short and J 8 bases short, with 19 bases between. The CDR3 DNA reads as TGCAGTGCCTCTCGGGGGGCTCTAGGGGAAAAACTGTTTTTT. Encoded protein: CSASRGALGEKLFF.

There are many counts of this clonotype. The chain is built from TRBV29-1 and TRBJ2-3, with 8 bases that match TRBD1. The V segment lost 1 base and the J segment 2 bases; nucleotides outside the gene matches: 8. This CDR3 is 16 amino acids long. CDR1 SQVTM and CDR2 ANQGSEA come from the germline V gene. CDR3 sequence reads: CSVEGNRGSVTDTQYF. CDR3 nucleotide sequence: TGCAGCGTTGAAGGAAACAGGGGGTCGGTCACAGATACGCAGTATTTT.

This clonotype was observed a few times. A junction end diverges from the germline sequence, so it may reflect a read error. The genes are TRBV20-1 and TRBJ2-7; the D is unclear. The CDR3 has 14 amino acids. Germline V CDR1 and CDR2: DFQATT, SNEGSKA (reference sequence). The CDR3 nucleotides are TGCAGTGCTAGAGATCGGTCAGACCCCTACGCGCAGTACTTC. Amino acids: CSARDRSDPYAQYF.

This chain connects TRBV5-4 to TRBJ2-1, with 9 bases aligning to TRBD1. The germline CDR1 and CDR2 sequences are SGHNT and YYREEE (reference sequence). V lost 3 bases, J lost 8 bases, and 6 bases stayed unmatched. CDR3 size: 14 residues. CDR3 sequence (DNA): TGTGCCAGCAGCTGGACACAGGGGGCGCATGAGCAGTTCTTC. It translates to CASSWTQGAHEQFF.

This clonotype was seen a handful of times. The chain recombines TRBV15 with TRBJ2-7, with 9 bases that match TRBD1. CDR3 length: 13 amino acids. V shed 4 bases, J shed 6 bases, and the junction held 4 bases outside the gene matches. Germline V gene lookup returns CDR1 LNHNV and CDR2 YYDKDF (reference sequence). Written as DNA, the CDR3 is TGTGCCACCAGCACCGGGACAGGGCGCGAGCAGTACTTC. This translates into CATSTGTGREQYF. Based on the CDR3 plus reference TRBV15 and TRBJ2-7, the full variable domain is DAMVIQNPRYQVTQFGKPVTLSCSQTLNHNVMYWYQQKSSQAPKLLFHYYDKDFNNEADTPDNFQSRRPNTSFCFLDIRSPGLGDTAMYLCATSTGTGREQYFGPGTRLTVT.

This clonotype was counted a few times. The chain is built from TRBV4-1 and TRBJ2-7, with 9 bases identical to TRBD1. CDR1 MGHRA and CDR2 YSYEKL come from the germline V gene. With 1 base clipped from V and 6 bases from J, the junction kept 4 bases outside the gene matches. This CDR3 has 14 residues. The CDR3 region is CASSQGQGVVEQYF. Here the CDR3 DNA reads TGCGCCAGCAGCCAAGGACAGGGGGTTGTCGAGCAGTACTTC.

This clonotype was observed a handful of times. The V call is TRBV10-3, the J call TRBJ2-7; 9 bases are a match to TRBD1. The CDR3 has 14 residues. V shed 6 bases, J shed 3 bases, and the junction held 6 bases outside the gene matches. Germline loops: CDR1 ENHRY, CDR2 SYGVKD. CDR3 DNA sequence: TGTGCCATCAGGAGGGGGGGACAGGGCTACGAGCAGTACTTC. This sequence encodes CAIRRGGQGYEQYF.

The rearrangement uses TRBV28 and TRBJ2-7, with 8 bases fitting TRBD1. The CDR3 is 13 residues long. J lost 7 bases, V lost 4 bases, and 6 bases had no gene match. The V gene's germline CDR1 is MDHEN and CDR2 SYDVKM. Written as DNA, the CDR3 is TGTGCCAGCAGTTCCCAGGGGGCGGGAGAGCAGTACTTC. Translation gives CASSSQGAGEQYF.

This clonotype qualifies as medium-sized. J is TRBJ2-3 and V is TRBV4-2; a possible D gene is TRBD1 (5 bases). This CDR3 is built from 15 residues. Germline V lookup: CDR1 LGHNA, CDR2 YNFKEQ. Trimming left V 0 bases short and J 2 bases short, with 9 bases between. CDR3 sequence reads: CASSQEGQPTDTQYF. The DNA of the CDR3 is TGTGCCAGCAGCCAAGAGGGGCAGCCCACAGATACGCAGTATTTT.

This clonotype has a count of ten or more. CDR3 sequence reads: CASSSPGLAGGSTDTQYF. DNA of the CDR3: TGTGCCAGCAGCTCTCCGGGACTAGCGGGAGGGAGCACAGATACGCAGTATTTT. V and J are TRBV11-1 and TRBJ2-3; 16 bases agree with TRBD2. V lost 4 bases to trimming and J lost 0 bases; unmatched junction nucleotides: 4. This CDR3 comprises 18 residues. Per germline, CDR1 SGHAT and CDR2 FQDESV (reference sequence).

This chain links TRBV6-1 with TRBJ2-3; D is uncertain. The CDR3 loop spans 16 amino acids. V lost 8 bases to trimming and J lost 0 bases, with 18 bases between them. Germline lookup yields CDR1 MNHNS and CDR2 SASEGT. The DNA for the CDR3 is TGTGCCAGCGGAACTTTCGGCGGCCTAAGCACAGATACGCAGTATTTT. Its translation is CASGTFGGLSTDTQYF.

This clonotype was seen many times. The gene calls are TRBV7-3 and TRBJ2-1, with D hard to call. The CDR3 is 14 amino acids. Trimming pared 2 bases from V and 5 bases from J, leaving 10 bases between. Per germline, CDR1 SGHTA and CDR2 FQGTGA. The CDR3 bases are TGTGCCAGCAGCTTATCCCCCTTAAACAATGAGCAGTTCTTC. Amino acid sequence: CASSLSPLNNEQFF.

This sequence joins TRBV4-3 and TRBJ2-7; 7 nucleotides match TRBD1. The CDR3 loop spans 16 amino acids. The V and J ends lost 4 bases and 8 bases, in that order; junction bases with no gene match: 17. The germline gives CDR1 LGHNA, CDR2 YSLEER. CDR3 loop: CASSLLPGTASSKQYF. The CDR3 DNA sequence: TGCGCCAGCAGCCTACTGCCCGGGACAGCGAGTAGTAAGCAGTACTTC.

With respect to this clonotype: This may be a read error: a much more frequent sequence differs by one nucleotide. V gene TRBV3-1 combines with J gene TRBJ2-1; maybe TRBD1 (5 bases). The germline V gene encodes CDR1 LGHDT and CDR2 YNNKEL (reference sequence). CDR3 length: 12 amino acids. The CDR3 nucleotides read TGTGCCAGCAGATCCCTCAGGGATGAGCAGATCTTC. Its protein is CASRSLRDEQIF.

This chain joins TRBV4-2 and TRBJ1-2; D is undetermined. The CDR3 is 22 residues long. V was shortened by 4 bases and J by 2 bases, with 35 bases between the two germline ends. Germline-derived CDR1 and CDR2 are LGHNA and YNFKEQ. The CDR3 nucleotides read TGTGCCAGCAGCCTCCTAAAGGGCCCCTCCGGACGGGATTTTCACATAAACTATGGCTACACCTTC. This gives the protein CASSLLKGPSGRDFHINYGYTF.

This clonotype was recorded at least ten times. This rearrangement joins TRBV5-1 to TRBJ2-1, with TRBD2 matching over 12 bases. CDR3 length: 18 amino acids. After removal of 6 bases from V and 0 bases from J, the junction contained 10 bases not matched to a gene. The V gene's germline CDR1 is SGHRS and CDR2 YFSETQ. CDR3 protein: CASKGTSGSLSSYNEQFF. The DNA of the CDR3 is TGCGCCAGCAAAGGGACTAGCGGGTCACTCAGCTCCTACAATGAGCAGTTCTTC.

This rearrangement joins TRBV5-6 to TRBJ2-7; perhaps TRBD2 as D (6 bases). CDR1 SGHDT and CDR2 YYEEEE come from the germline V gene. The CDR3 extends over 18 amino acids. V gave up 2 bases and J gave up 7 bases, with 28 bases separating them. The CDR3 is CASSFSDGRYPPGDEQYF. DNA of the CDR3: TGTGCCAGCAGCTTTTCGGACGGCCGTTACCCCCCGGGGGATGAGCAGTACTTC.

This chain uses TRBV24-1 with TRBJ2-3; D unclear. Per germline, CDR1 KGHDR and CDR2 SFDVKD. The CDR3 is 13 residues long. V was clipped by 6 bases and J by 4 bases, with 10 bases between them. The DNA for the CDR3 is TGTGCCACCAGTAATGACCGAGCAGATACGCAGTATTTT. Its translation: CATSNDRADTQYF.

There are many counts of this clonotype. The V and J genes are TRBV6-1 and TRBJ2-3; 10 bases are shared with TRBD2. The germline CDR1 and CDR2 sequences are MNHNS and SASEGT. The CDR3 loop spans 16 amino acids. With 5 bases clipped from V and 6 bases from J, the junction kept 11 bases outside the gene matches. CDR3 residues: CASSQTASGSFDTQYF. In DNA form, the CDR3 reads TGTGCCAGCAGTCAAACGGCTAGCGGGAGTTTTGATACGCAGTATTTT.

This clonotype was detected ten times or more. The rearrangement uses TRBV28 and TRBJ2-3, with TRBD2 identical over 8 bases. Germline trimming cut 3 bases from V and 0 bases from J; bases unmatched to any gene: 2. The CDR3 consists of 15 residues. Germline V gene sequence: CDR1 MDHEN, CDR2 SYDVKM. The CDR3 region has the DNA TGTGCCAGCAGTTTCCAGCGGGGGAGCACAGATACGCAGTATTTT. It translates to CASSFQRGSTDTQYF. Combining the CDR3 with reference TRBV28 and TRBJ2-3 gives the whole variable domain DVKVTQSSRYLVKRTGEKVFLECVQDMDHENMFWYRQDPGLGLRLIYFSYDVKMKEKGDIPEGYSVSREKKERFSLILESASTNQTSMYLCASSFQRGSTDTQYFGPGTRLTVL.

The CDR3 loop is CASSLVPTSGGDYNEQFF. The CDR3 coding sequence is TGTGCCAGCAGCTTAGTGCCTACTAGCGGGGGGGACTACAATGAGCAGTTCTTC. The chain has TRBV11-1 and TRBJ2-1; 13 nucleotides line up with TRBD2. Germline CDR1 and CDR2: SGHAT and FQDESV (reference sequence). This CDR3 is built from 18 residues. The V and J ends lost 1 base and 3 bases, in that order; junction bases with no gene match: 6.

This clonotype has ten or more counts. CDR3 in amino acids: CASSLEGAYEQYF. The DNA of the CDR3 is TGTGCCAGCAGCTTGGAAGGGGCCTACGAGCAGTACTTC. This chain connects TRBV5-6 to TRBJ2-7, with D possibly matching TRBD1 (5 bases). V was shortened by 0 bases and J by 2 bases, with 6 bases between the two germline ends. The CDR3 is made up of 13 amino acids. Per the germline V gene, CDR1 is SGHDT and CDR2 is YYEEEE.

The chain combines TRBV15 with TRBJ2-3; D not certain. The CDR3 sequence is 15 residues long. V lost 7 bases and J lost 0, with 14 bases in between. Per the germline V gene, CDR1 is LNHNV and CDR2 is YYDKDF (reference sequence). Here the CDR3 DNA reads TGTGCCACCACCTCTGAGAGGATTAGCACAGATACGCAGTATTTT. This encodes CATTSERISTDTQYF. The full variable domain, completed using reference TRBV15 and TRBJ2-3, is DAMVIQNPRYQVTQFGKPVTLSCSQTLNHNVMYWYQQKSSQAPKLLFHYYDKDFNNEADTPDNFQSRRPNTSFCFLDIRSPGLGDTAMYLCATTSERISTDTQYFGPGTRLTVL.

This clonotype has more than one count but fewer than ten. The chain recombines TRBV24-1 with TRBJ2-1, with 13 positions matching TRBD2. Germline V gives CDR1 KGHDR, CDR2 SFDVKD. The CDR3 length is 15 residues. The V and J ends lost 5 bases and 8 bases, in that order; junction bases with no gene match: 5. The CDR3 region has the DNA TGTGCCACCAGTGTTAGACTAGCGGGGGGAGATGAGCAGTTCTTC. Amino acid sequence: CATSVRLAGGDEQFF.

In its sample, this clonotype was seen a few times. The chain uses TRBV12-3 or TRBV12-4 and TRBJ2-1; TRBD2 aligns across 7 bases. This CDR3 comprises 17 residues. Trimming removed 5 bases from V and 1 base from J; junction bases left unmatched: 11. In nucleotides, the CDR3 is TGTGCCAGCAGTCCCACCGTGACTAGCAGATCCTACAATGAGCAGTTCTTC. This encodes CASSPTVTSRSYNEQFF.

The J gene is TRBJ1-1, the V gene TRBV20-1, with D tentatively TRBD1 (6 bases). This CDR3 is built from 13 residues. The germline CDR1 and CDR2 sequences are DFQATT and SNEGSKA (reference sequence). Deletions cut 1 base from V and 4 bases from J, with 10 bases between. The DNA of the CDR3 is TGCAGTGCTAGAGCAGGGGCGGCCACTGAAGCTTTCTTT. Translating gives CSARAGAATEAFF.